This entry lists 14 T cell receptor beta chains sequenced from one sample in a study of T cells after yellow fever vaccination (dated by TCRdb to 2018 to 2020). Per the publication, the treatment or condition label means: live attenuated yellow fever vaccine strain. The library was built by means of 5' RACE. Sequencing was performed on an Illumina NovaSeq 6000. TCRdb passed the public sequencing reads through fastp at Q25 and MiXCR, retaining productive beta sequences. Rows merge per CDR3 protein into single entries with the most common DNA and genes. Counted in this sample were some 320,000 distinct CDR3 sequences; roughly 4% of them appeared once. The top ten clonotypes cover 20% to 25% of the sample. Sequencing was performed on PBMCs, taken 5 days after the yellow fever booster vaccination. These receptors all stem from a man between 18 and 35 years old who received the YFV17D yellow fever vaccine.

The V call is TRBV29-1, the J call TRBJ1-2; D is undetermined. V lost 0 bases and J 8 bases, leaving 22 bases between the germline ends. The CDR3 extends over 16 amino acids. In germline, CDR1 is SQVTM, CDR2 ANQGSEA. The CDR3 loop reads CSVEDSKNRRRRGYTF. The DNA for the CDR3 is TGCAGCGTTGAAGATAGCAAGAACCGTCGCAGGAGAGGCTACACCTTC.

This sequence joins TRBV4-2 and TRBJ2-3, with D possibly being TRBD1 (6 bases). From germline, CDR1 is LGHNA and CDR2 YNFKEQ. The V end was cut by 5 bases, the J end by 2 bases, with 14 bases between. The CDR3 is made up of 15 amino acids. The CDR3 DNA reads as TGTGCCAGCAGCGACCGGGACACAGACACAGATACGCAGTATTTT. Its protein product is CASSDRDTDTDTQYF.

For this clonotype: A much larger clone sits a single nucleotide away, making a read error possible. V is TRBV7-2 and J is TRBJ1-2, with D uncertain. This CDR3 has 12 amino acids. In germline, CDR1 is SGHTA, CDR2 FQGNSA. CDR3 sequence (DNA): TGTGCCAGCAGCTTTGAGAACTATTGCTACACCTTC. As protein: CASSFENYCYTF.

This clonotype was observed a few times. Here the CDR3 DNA reads TGTGCCAGCAGTTACAGTAGGACAGCTATGACTGAGCAGTTCTTC. Its translation is CASSYSRTAMTEQFF. The rearrangement uses TRBV6-2 or TRBV6-3 and TRBJ2-1; TRBD1 might be the D (6 bases). Germline V gene sequence: CDR1 MNHEY, CDR2 SVGEGT. The length of the CDR3 is 15 residues. The germline V and J ends were trimmed by 2 bases and 9 bases, with 17 bases remaining between them.

The sample holds many counts of this clonotype. The CDR3 sequence: CASGPTGNQPQHF. In DNA form, the CDR3 reads TGTGCTAGTGGCCCAACAGGGAACCAGCCCCAGCATTTT. The chain has TRBV12-5 and TRBJ1-5; possible D gene TRBD1, 6 bases. V was trimmed by 6 bases and J by 7 bases, leaving 13 bases between them. CDR1 is LGHNT and CDR2 is FRNRAP in the germline V gene. The CDR3 totals 13 residues.

The chain carries TRBV7-3 and TRBJ2-1; 11 positions agree with TRBD1. Germline CDR1 reads SGHTA; CDR2 reads FQGTGA. The CDR3 runs 16 residues. The ends lost 2 bases at V and 7 bases at J; junction bases unmatched: 7. CDR3 in DNA: TGTGCCAGCAGCTTACGGACAGGGGGCGCCAGGAATGAGCAGTTCTTC. It translates to CASSLRTGGARNEQFF.

This clonotype has only a few counts. The rearrangement uses TRBV7-9 and TRBJ2-7; 8 bases map to TRBD1. The length of the CDR3 is 13 residues. With V trimmed by 9 bases and J by 1 base, 5 bases remained unmatched. Germline values: CDR1 SEHNR, CDR2 FQNEAQ (reference sequence). CDR3 bases: TGTGCCAGTAGACAGGGGAATTCCTACGAGCAGTACGTC. This encodes CASRQGNSYEQYV.

The sample holds a few counts of this clonotype. The chain recombines TRBV6-2 or TRBV6-3 with TRBJ1-2; D is unclear. Germline loops: CDR1 MNHEY, CDR2 SVGEGT. The CDR3 runs to 15 residues. Trimming stripped 0 bases from V and 2 bases from J, with 10 bases between. The CDR3 DNA reads TGTGCCAGCAGTTACTCGCGGAACACAAACTATGGCTACACCTTC. Translation: CASSYSRNTNYGYTF.

V usage is TRBV5-4 and J usage is TRBJ1-5; D gene unclear. V was clipped by 2 bases and J by 2 bases, with 8 bases between them. The CDR3 length is 14 residues. From germline, CDR1 is SGHNT and CDR2 YYREEE (reference sequence). CDR3: CASSFYGGNQPQHF. As DNA, the CDR3 is TGTGCCAGCAGCTTTTACGGGGGCAATCAGCCCCAGCATTTT.

This clonotype has ten or more counts. The V and J genes are TRBV4-3 and TRBJ2-7; a possible D gene is TRBD2 (6 bases). The CDR3 length is 13 residues. With 3 bases removed from V and 8 bases from J, the gap between germline ends came to 14 bases. Germline CDR1 reads LGHNA; CDR2 reads YSLEER. This chain's CDR3 is CASSQEGRNKQYF. CDR3 nucleotide sequence: TGCGCCAGCAGCCAGGAGGGGAGGAACAAGCAGTACTTC.

The sample holds a few counts of this clonotype. The CDR3 loop reads CSAPGQGNQPQHF. The CDR3 DNA reads TGCAGTGCTCCGGGACAGGGGAATCAGCCCCAGCATTTT. The chain couples TRBV20-1 to TRBJ1-5, with 10 bases aligning to TRBD1. The CDR3 totals 13 residues. V shed 5 bases and J 4 bases; nucleotides not matched to a gene: 2. Germline CDR1 is DFQATT and CDR2 is SNEGSKA (reference sequence).

This clonotype was observed a handful of times. This sequence joins TRBV25-1 and TRBJ1-1; D possibly corresponds to TRBD1 (5 bases). The CDR3 extends over 14 amino acids. The V end was cut by 6 bases, the J end by 3 bases, with 14 bases between. Germline assignment: CDR1 MGHDK and CDR2 SYGVNS. The CDR3 protein is CASSETLGDTEAFF. The CDR3 DNA sequence: TGTGCCAGCAGCGAAACCCTAGGGGACACTGAAGCTTTCTTT.

This chain links TRBV15 with TRBJ2-7; a weak D match, TRBD1 (6 bases). This CDR3 is 11 amino acids long. Between the trimmed V and J ends, which lost 9 bases and 5 bases, there was a span of 11 bases. The V gene's germline CDR1 is LNHNV and CDR2 YYDKDF (reference sequence). The CDR3 DNA sequence: TGTGCCACAGGAAGACAGGACGAGCAGTACTTC. Translated: CATGRQDEQYF.

This clonotype was recorded at least ten times. V and J are TRBV5-1 and TRBJ2-5; D is possibly TRBD1 (5 bases). Germline assignment: CDR1 SGHRS and CDR2 YFSETQ. Trimming removed 0 bases at V and 5 bases at J, with 11 bases between. The length of the CDR3 is 14 residues. The CDR3 here is CASSLEDSGETQYF. In DNA, the CDR3 is TGCGCCAGCAGCTTGGAGGATTCAGGGGAGACCCAGTACTTC. The complete variable domain, with remaining parts taken from reference TRBV5-1 and TRBJ2-5, reads KAGVTQTPRYLIKTRGQQVTLSCSPISGHRSVSWYQQTPGQGLQFLFEYFSETQRNKGNFPGRFSGRQFSNSRSEMNVSTLELGDSALYLCASSLEDSGETQYFGPGTRLLVL.